Each of the 14 T cell receptor beta chains below was sequenced from the same sample in a study of cytomegalovirus exposure and HLA in healthy donors. Primers included in the PCR were 60 Vbeta and 13 Jbeta primers. Clones were read by immunoSEQ multiplex PCR, and TCRdb kept only the in-frame ones, dropping some. Of roughly 280,000 clones listed, around two thirds are singletons. The sample comprised PBMCs. The source of these receptors is a female donor in good health and CMV-seronegative.

This sequence joins TRBV2 and TRBJ2-1; the match to TRBD2 covers 13 bases. V was clipped by 4 bases and J by 4 bases; unmatched bases: 1. The CDR3 runs 15 residues. Germline V CDR1 and CDR2: SNHLY, FYNNEI. For the CDR3, the DNA is TGTGCCAGCAGTGCGACTAGCGGGAGGTACAATGAGCAGTTCTTC. Protein sequence: CASSATSGRYNEQFF.

This chain connects TRBV5-4 to TRBJ2-6, with D possibly matching TRBD1 (6 bases). The CDR3 extends over 16 amino acids. Trimming cost V 6 bases and J 0 bases, with 13 bases left between them. Germline V gene sequence: CDR1 SGHNT, CDR2 YYREEE (reference sequence). CDR3: CASKRGIDSGANVLTF. For the CDR3, the DNA is TGTGCCAGCAAGAGGGGGATTGACTCTGGGGCCAACGTCCTGACTTTC.

The V gene is TRBV7-9, the J gene TRBJ2-3; 10 bases are a match to TRBD2. V trimming: 0 bases; J trimming: 3 bases; junction bases outside the gene matches: 6. The CDR3 extends over 17 amino acids. Germline CDR1 and CDR2: SEHNR and FQNEAQ (reference sequence). The chain's CDR3 is CASSLAPTSGKTDTQYF. For the CDR3, the DNA is TGTGCCAGCAGCTTAGCCCCTACTAGCGGGAAGACAGATACGCAGTATTTT.

The chain recombines TRBV25-1 with TRBJ2-7; D gene uncertain. V gave up 0 bases and J gave up 4 bases, with 10 bases separating them. This CDR3 region has 14 residues. Per germline, CDR1 MGHDK and CDR2 SYGVNS. CDR3 bases: TGTGCCAGCAGTGAATACTATGGTTCTTACGAGCAGTACTTC. Protein product: CASSEYYGSYEQYF.

The V gene is TRBV27, the J gene TRBJ1-1; 7 positions match TRBD1. After removal of 4 bases from V and 2 bases from J, the junction contained 10 bases not matched to a gene. This CDR3 has 16 residues. In germline, CDR1 is MNHEY, CDR2 SMNVEV (reference sequence). The CDR3 spells CASSSRQGWINTEAFF. CDR3 sequence (DNA): TGTGCCAGCAGTTCCCGACAGGGTTGGATAAACACTGAAGCTTTCTTT.

The chain couples TRBV2 to TRBJ1-5, with unresolved D. The ends were cut back, 5 bases at V and 3 bases at J, with 5 bases in the middle. Germline V lookup: CDR1 SNHLY, CDR2 FYNNEI. CDR3 size: 12 residues. CDR3 residues: CASSRDNQPQHF. The CDR3, as DNA: TGTGCCAGCAGTCGGGACAATCAGCCCCAGCATTTT.

This clone was counted between two and nine times. The chain has TRBV6-1 and TRBJ1-1; no clear D gene. V gave up 4 bases and J gave up 6 bases, with 12 bases separating them. The germline V gene encodes CDR1 MNHNS and CDR2 SASEGT. CDR3 length: 13 residues. The CDR3: CASSAPPSPEAFF. For the CDR3, the DNA is TGTGCCAGCAGTGCCCCCCCTAGCCCTGAAGCTTTCTTT.

The chain recombines TRBV5-4 with TRBJ2-1; maybe TRBD2 (5 bases). CDR3 length: 16 residues. CDR1 is SGHNT and CDR2 is YYREEE in the germline V gene (reference sequence). The V end lost 2 bases, the J end lost 0 bases, and 12 bases lay between the germline ends. The CDR3 protein is CASSFVARSSYNEQFF. As DNA, the CDR3 is TGTGCCAGCAGCTTCGTAGCGAGGAGCTCCTACAATGAGCAGTTCTTC.

The chain has TRBV7-9 and TRBJ2-3; 16 bases line up with TRBD2. CDR1 is SEHNR, CDR2 FQNEAQ, per germline (reference sequence). Unmatched junction bases numbered 6, after V lost 5 bases and J lost 4 bases. This CDR3 is 17 amino acids long. CDR3 region: CASSPPGLAGGPDTQYF. Written as DNA, the CDR3 is TGTGCCAGCAGCCCCCCGGGACTAGCGGGAGGGCCAGATACGCAGTATTTT.

This clone was recorded a few times. One end of the junction is discordant with germline, which a read error may explain. The gene calls are TRBV6-1 and TRBJ2-2; possible D gene TRBD2, 6 bases. The CDR3 is 15 amino acids. CDR1 and CDR2 (germline): MNHNS, SASEGT. This CDR3 reads CASNEETSSSGELFF. The CDR3 coding sequence is TGTGCCAGCAATGAAGAGACTAGTAGTTCCGGGGAGCTGTTTTTT.

This clone occurred a few times. The V and J genes are TRBV28 and TRBJ1-4; D is perhaps TRBD1 (6 bases). Germline V lookup: CDR1 MDHEN, CDR2 SYDVKM. V was shortened by 5 bases and J by 0 bases, with 16 bases between the two germline ends. This CDR3 contains 17 residues. The CDR3 DNA is TGTGCCAGCAGTAGAGGGGGTGCCGGTCCAACTAATGAAAAACTGTTTTTT. It translates to CASSRGGAGPTNEKLFF. Complete variable domain (other parts from reference TRBV28 and TRBJ1-4): DVKVTQSSRYLVKRTGEKVFLECVQDMDHENMFWYRQDPGLGLRLIYFSYDVKMKEKGDIPEGYSVSREKKERFSLILESASTNQTSMYLCASSRGGAGPTNEKLFFGSGTQLSVL.

The chain is built from TRBV4-1 and TRBJ2-7; D may be TRBD2 (5 bases). V dropped 4 bases and J dropped 4 bases, with 17 bases sitting between them. This CDR3 is 15 amino acids long. The germline gives CDR1 MGHRA, CDR2 YSYEKL. The CDR3 DNA follows: TGCGCCAGCAGCCCTGTGACCGGGATCACATACGAGCAGTACTTC. Residues: CASSPVTGITYEQYF.

The chain combines TRBV6-1 with TRBJ2-2, with D hard to call. Germline CDR1 reads MNHNS; CDR2 reads SASEGT. Between the trimmed V and J ends, which lost 8 bases and 0 bases, there was a span of 10 bases. This CDR3 comprises 14 residues. The CDR3 sequence is CASVIPANTGELFF. The DNA of the CDR3 is TGTGCCAGCGTTATTCCTGCGAACACCGGGGAGCTGTTTTTT.

This chain connects TRBV4-1 to TRBJ2-3; the match to TRBD2 covers 11 bases. The ends lost 1 base at V and 4 bases at J; junction bases unmatched: 7. The CDR3 has 17 amino acids. Looked up from germline, CDR1 is MGHRA and CDR2 is YSYEKL. Here the CDR3 reads CASSQVTSGSSSDTQYF. Written as DNA, the CDR3 is TGCGCCAGCAGCCAAGTAACTAGCGGGAGTAGCTCAGATACGCAGTATTTT.